In this sample, the clone carrying this T cell receptor (beta chain) is medium-sized. Approximately 500 ng RNA was reverse transcribed with alpha and beta constant-region primers. Using multiplexing indices, alpha and beta chain libraries were generated apart by chain-specific third strand synthesis. The cDNA received a 5' RACE adapter containing a random hexamer plus an SP2 sequencing primer site. The SP2 site served as the priming point for second strand synthesis. Each CDR3 protein is one row after TCRdb ran MiXCR on the 5' RACE reads. The table records more than 15,000 distinct CDR3 sequences, about 9% of them present only once. The data stem from a study of HIV-infected patients and healthy controls. Trimming stripped 6 bases from V and 2 bases from J, with 13 bases between. Germline-derived CDR1 and CDR2 are MGHRA and YSYEKL. The CDR3 consists of 15 residues. All unsorted peripheral T cells were captured because whole blood was used without fractionation.

The receptor comes from an adult in good health. The V call is TRBV4-1, the J call TRBJ2-2; D might be TRBD1 (6 bases). Sequenced sample: blood. CDR3 residues: CASSQTGRNTGELFF. The CDR3 DNA reads as TGCGCCAGCAGTCAAACAGGGAGAAACACCGGGGAGCTGTTTTTT.